This T cell receptor (beta chain) is from a study of blood T cells in healthy people across ages. This clonotype was counted only a few times. Sample-barcoded 5' priming and a J-beta primer mix drove a second PCR of roughly 7 to 11 cycles. TCRdb fed the 5' RACE reads into MiXCR, producing one record per CDR3 protein. The table has around 1.1 million distinct CDR3 sequences, roughly two fifths seen once; the top ten hold around 13%. The V segment lost 7 bases and the J segment 7 bases; nucleotides outside the gene matches: 7. This CDR3 region has 12 residues. CDR1 and CDR2 from the germline V gene are MNHEY and SVGEGT.

The clonotype was recovered from a man younger than 35 in good health. What was sequenced was blood. The rearrangement uses TRBV6-2 or TRBV6-3 and TRBJ2-7; 7 nucleotides align to TRBD1. CDR3 coding DNA: TGTGCCAGCACCACGACAGGGCGGGAGCAGTACTTC. Translated, it gives CASTTTGREQYF.